Listed here are 2 T cell receptor beta chains from one sample, sequenced in a study of response to subunit inactivated influenza vaccine. TCRdb analysed the RT-PCR reads with MiXCR anew, one entry per CDR3 protein. The sample holds about 240,000 distinct CDR3 sequences; 12% are singletons and the top ten take approximately 8.4%. This specimen was non-naive T cells sorted from PBMCs, taken around 14 days before vaccination. These receptors were obtained from a man in his forties or fifties who received an inactivated influenza vaccine.

The chain recombines TRBV20-1 with TRBJ2-7, with a tentative D call TRBD2 (5 bases). V gave up 4 bases and J gave up 1 base, with 8 bases separating them. The CDR3 is 12 residues long. The germline V gene encodes CDR1 DFQATT and CDR2 SNEGSKA (reference sequence). The CDR3 DNA reads TGCAGTGCTAATAGCGCGTCCTACGAGCAGTACTTC. Translation: CSANSASYEQYF.

This chain joins TRBV28 and TRBJ2-5; D gene unclear. Trimming removed 2 bases from V and 2 bases from J, with 12 bases in between. The CDR3 runs 15 residues. Per germline, CDR1 MDHEN and CDR2 SYDVKM. CDR3 DNA sequence: TGTGCCAGCAGTTTACATTCAGGCCAACAAGAGACCCAGTACTTC. Translating it yields CASSLHSGQQETQYF.